The 31 T cell receptor beta chains given below trace back to one sample, sequenced in a study of shared clonotypes between healthy human individuals. Produced via immunoSEQ multiplex PCR; TCRdb's table is partial and in-frame only. The sample has 950,000 to 1,200,000 clones; roughly 80% are singletons. Sample: memory CD4+ T cells from PBMCs. The subset here: CD45RA-negative fraction. The receptors originated from a man aged 18-30 years in good health. Some clones in this sample may be carry-over from other donors' samples.

The chain is built from TRBV6-6 and TRBJ2-7, with TRBD1 matching 7 bases. Germline V gene data show CDR1 as MNHNY and CDR2 as SVGAGI (reference sequence). V shed 5 bases, J shed 4 bases, and the junction held 5 bases outside the gene matches. The CDR3 runs 13 residues. CDR3 region: CASSVSGGYEQYF. The CDR3 bases are TGTGCCAGCAGTGTTTCAGGGGGATACGAGCAGTACTTC.

This clone was seen repeatedly, ten times or more. This sample includes further DNA sequences coding for the same CDR3. This chain joins TRBV5-1 and TRBJ1-1; no definite D call. V lost 0 bases and J lost 6, with 9 bases in between. This CDR3 spans 13 amino acids. Germline CDR1 SGHRS, CDR2 YFSETQ. CDR3 sequence: CASSLEGTPEAFF. The CDR3 DNA reads TGCGCCAGCAGCTTGGAGGGAACCCCTGAAGCTTTCTTT.

The chain couples TRBV29-1 to TRBJ2-1, with D maybe TRBD2 (6 bases). Germline V gene sequence: CDR1 SQVTM, CDR2 ANQGSEA. The CDR3 has 12 residues. V shed 7 bases and J shed 9 bases, with 16 bases lying between them. Here the CDR3 DNA reads TGCAGCGCCGTACGGGGGAGTGGTGAGCAGTTCTTC. Protein product: CSAVRGSGEQFF.

The chain has TRBV14 and TRBJ1-2; 7 bases agree with TRBD1. In germline, CDR1 is SGHDN, CDR2 FVKESK. The junction had 11 bases not matched to a gene; V was cut back by 1 base and J by 3 bases. The CDR3 is 17 amino acids. CDR3 in amino acids: CASSQGWGTEDYYGYTF. CDR3 DNA: TGTGCCAGCAGCCAAGGATGGGGGACAGAGGATTACTATGGCTACACCTTC.

The CDR3, as DNA: TGTGCCAGCAGCCCCTCGCGGCGGCACGCCAAAAACATTCAGTACTTC. It yields the protein CASSPSRRHAKNIQYF. This sequence joins TRBV21-1 and TRBJ2-4; TRBD2 was called by the table and not checked on the DNA. TRBV21-1 is a known pseudogene. The CDR3 has 16 residues.

This chain joins TRBV28 and TRBJ1-1, with D tentatively TRBD1 (5 bases). The CDR3 spans 14 residues. With 3 bases removed from V and 12 bases from J, the gap between germline ends came to 20 bases. Per germline, CDR1 MDHEN and CDR2 SYDVKM. CDR3 in amino acids: CASSFLQDTTHPFF. CDR3 bases: TGTGCCAGCAGTTTCCTACAGGACACCACCCATCCTTTCTTT.

The chain recombines TRBV5-1 with TRBJ2-1; D is unclear. V was clipped by 3 bases and J by 7 bases, with 14 bases between them. The CDR3 length is 14 residues. Per the germline V gene, CDR1 is SGHRS and CDR2 is YFSETQ. CDR3 amino acids: CASSSQTFRNEQFF. The CDR3 coding sequence is TGCGCCAGCAGCTCGCAGACTTTCCGGAATGAGCAGTTCTTC.

Note on this clone: In the same sample, other DNA sequences code for this CDR3. This rearrangement joins TRBV6-1 to TRBJ1-5, with no clear D. The CDR3 extends over 12 amino acids. The V end was cut by 1 base, the J end by 6 bases, with 4 bases between. Germline CDR1 reads MNHNS; CDR2 reads SASEGT. The CDR3 protein is CASSEGGQPQHF. CDR3 nucleotide sequence: TGTGCCAGCAGTGAAGGGGGTCAGCCCCAGCATTTT.

The V gene is TRBV18, the J gene TRBJ2-3; no definite D call. This CDR3 is built from 15 residues. Germline V gene data show CDR1 as KGHSH and CDR2 as LQKENI. V was shortened by 0 bases and J by 1 base, with 8 bases between the two germline ends. DNA of the CDR3: TGTGCCAGCTCACCACCCGCCCCCGGCACAGATACGCAGTATTTT. Encoded protein: CASSPPAPGTDTQYF.

The chain is built from TRBV9 and TRBJ2-1; D is perhaps TRBD2 (6 bases). V was trimmed by 1 base and J by 5 bases, leaving 7 bases between them. Germline-derived CDR1 and CDR2 are SGDLS and YYNGEE. CDR3 length: 13 amino acids. CDR3 DNA sequence: TGTGCCAGCAGCGTACTAGCGAACAATGAGCAGTTCTTC. This translates into CASSVLANNEQFF.

The chain combines TRBV6-1 with TRBJ2-3, with D hard to call. The CDR3 contains 11 residues. V was clipped by 6 bases and J by 2 bases, with 3 bases between them. The germline gives CDR1 MNHNS, CDR2 SASEGT. CDR3 sequence (DNA): TGTGCCAGCAGGTTCACAGATACGCAGTATTTT. Protein product: CASRFTDTQYF.

The chain is built from TRBV6-5 and TRBJ1-6; D possibly corresponds to TRBD1 (6 bases). Trimming took 4 bases from V and 9 from J, leaving 10 bases between them. Germline V gene lookup returns CDR1 MNHEY and CDR2 SVGAGI. This CDR3 region has 13 residues. In DNA, the CDR3 is TGTGCCAGCAGTTCCACAGGGAGTTCACCCCTCCACTTT. Its translation is CASSSTGSSPLHF.

The genes are TRBV7-8 and TRBJ2-7; 10 bases line up with TRBD2. Per the germline V gene, CDR1 is SGHVS and CDR2 is FQNEAQ. With V trimmed by 5 bases and J by 4 bases, 17 bases remained unmatched. This CDR3 is 18 amino acids long. The CDR3 region is CASSGGQATGLAEYEQYF. DNA of the CDR3: TGTGCCAGCAGCGGAGGACAGGCTACCGGACTAGCGGAATACGAGCAGTACTTC.

The chain links TRBV29-1 to TRBJ2-1, with TRBD2 matching over 7 bases. This CDR3 is built from 14 residues. V dropped 7 bases and J dropped 0; count of bases not matched to a gene: 6. The germline V gene encodes CDR1 SQVTM and CDR2 ANQGSEA. CDR3 in DNA: TGCAGCGCCCGAAGCGGGACCTCCTACAATGAGCAGTTCTTC. As protein: CSARSGTSYNEQFF.

The chain carries TRBV10-3 and TRBJ2-7; D gene uncertain. There are 13 residues in the CDR3. The germline V gene encodes CDR1 ENHRY and CDR2 SYGVKD. The germline V and J ends were trimmed by 3 bases and 3 bases, with 9 bases remaining between them. This chain's CDR3 is CAISDRNSYEQYF. Here the CDR3 DNA reads TGTGCCATCAGTGACCGGAACAGCTACGAGCAGTACTTC.

This clone was seen just once. V and J are TRBV5-4 and TRBJ2-1; 10 bases align to TRBD2. Germline V gene sequence: CDR1 SGHNT, CDR2 YYREEE (reference sequence). This CDR3 contains 14 residues. Trimming cost V 5 bases and J 8 bases; bases outside gene matches: 7. The CDR3 DNA reads as TGTGCCAGCAGGAAGCGGGAGGGCCTGGATGAGCAGTTCTTC. Amino acids: CASRKREGLDEQFF.

The chain carries TRBV6-1 and TRBJ2-7; no definite D call. The germline CDR1 and CDR2 sequences are MNHNS and SASEGT. V lost 5 bases and J 0 bases, leaving 5 bases between the germline ends. The CDR3 consists of 12 residues. The CDR3 spells CASSRISYEQYF. Written as DNA, the CDR3 is TGTGCCAGCAGTCGGATCTCCTACGAGCAGTACTTC.

The V gene is TRBV5-4, the J gene TRBJ2-7; 7 bases align to TRBD2. The CDR3 is 15 residues long. Germline V gene lookup returns CDR1 SGHNT and CDR2 YYREEE (reference sequence). V was pared by 0 bases and J by 6 bases, with 9 bases of the junction left unmatched. As DNA, the CDR3 is TGTGCCAGCAGCTTGGGCGTGGCGGGAGTGGGCGAGCAGTACTTC. Translated: CASSLGVAGVGEQYF.

This clone appeared once. This chain joins TRBV19 and TRBJ2-4, with TRBD2 matching 7 bases. Per the germline V gene, CDR1 is LNHDA and CDR2 is SQIVND (reference sequence). The junction had 8 bases not matched to a gene; V was cut back by 6 bases and J by 6 bases. The CDR3 is 14 residues long. In nucleotides, the CDR3 is TGTGCCAGTAGCCGGCGGGGGACTTCAAACATTCAGTACTTC. Protein product: CASSRRGTSNIQYF.

The chain couples TRBV7-9 to TRBJ2-1; the D gene is possibly TRBD1 (6 bases). Looked up from germline, CDR1 is SEHNR and CDR2 is FQNEAQ (reference sequence). Trimming stripped 8 bases from V and 8 bases from J, with 19 bases between. The CDR3 is 14 amino acids. The CDR3 sequence is CASVLDSRWDEQFF. In DNA, the CDR3 is TGTGCCAGCGTGTTGGACAGCCGATGGGATGAGCAGTTCTTC.

Points on this clone: Other DNA sequences in the same sample also yield this CDR3. This chain links TRBV19 with TRBJ1-4; D possibly corresponds to TRBD1 (5 bases). The CDR3 consists of 12 residues. Germline loops: CDR1 LNHDA, CDR2 SQIVND (reference sequence). V was clipped by 5 bases and J by 7 bases, with 8 bases between them. The CDR3 region has the DNA TGTGCCAGTAGTGTGAGGGGTGAAAAACTGTTTTTT. It encodes CASSVRGEKLFF.

This clone occurred once. This chain connects TRBV4-3 to TRBJ1-2; 8 positions match TRBD1. With 6 bases clipped from V and 7 bases from J, the junction kept 13 bases outside the gene matches. The CDR3 covers 15 residues. Germline-derived CDR1 and CDR2 are LGHNA and YSLEER. CDR3 sequence reads: CASSLAAGGAGGYTF. CDR3 nucleotides: TGCGCCAGCAGTCTGGCGGCAGGGGGCGCGGGTGGCTACACCTTC.

This sequence joins TRBV10-3 and TRBJ1-1; possibly TRBD1 for D (5 bases). This CDR3 spans 13 amino acids. V lost 6 bases and J 1 base, leaving 9 bases between the germline ends. In germline, CDR1 is ENHRY, CDR2 SYGVKD. For the CDR3, the DNA is TGTGCCATCAGGGGGACCAAGAACACTGAAGCTTTCTTT. Translating it yields CAIRGTKNTEAFF.

The genes are TRBV4-2 and TRBJ2-7; 7 bases are shared with TRBD2. V was pared by 1 base and J by 6 bases, with 3 bases of the junction left unmatched. CDR1 and CDR2 (germline): LGHNA, YNFKEQ. CDR3 size: 13 residues. The CDR3 spells CASSQVGGGEQYF. The CDR3 DNA reads as TGTGCCAGCAGCCAAGTCGGCGGGGGCGAGCAGTACTTC.

This chain links TRBV30 with TRBJ1-2; D is possibly TRBD1 (6 bases). V gave up 2 bases and J gave up 6 bases, with 34 bases separating them. Looked up from germline, CDR1 is GTSNPN and CDR2 is SVGIG (reference sequence). The CDR3 extends over 20 amino acids. CDR3 amino acids: CAWSKGQGLLLGSPNNGYTF. The CDR3, as DNA: TGTGCCTGGAGTAAGGGGCAGGGGCTCCTCTTAGGCTCCCCGAATAATGGCTACACCTTC.

The chain carries TRBV5-1 and TRBJ1-1; a weak D match, TRBD1 (6 bases). This CDR3 is 14 amino acids long. The V gene's germline CDR1 is SGHRS and CDR2 YFSETQ. Trimming stripped 0 bases from V and 3 bases from J, with 9 bases between. For the CDR3, the DNA is TGCGCCAGCAGCTTGGTCAGGGGCTACACTGAAGCTTTCTTT. This sequence encodes CASSLVRGYTEAFF.

CDR3 loop: CASSPLRGQTQYF. CDR3 sequence (DNA): TGTGCCAGCTCACCCCTTAGGGGCCAGACGCAGTATTTT. J is TRBJ2-3 and V is TRBV18; tentative D call: TRBD1 (5 bases). Germline-derived CDR1 and CDR2 are KGHSH and LQKENI. The V end lost 3 bases, the J end lost 9 bases, and 13 bases lay between the germline ends. This CDR3 spans 13 amino acids.

The gene calls are TRBV29-1 and TRBJ2-7; 14 bases map to TRBD2. V lost 6 bases to trimming and J lost 0 bases; unmatched junction nucleotides: 10. The CDR3 extends over 17 amino acids. Germline V lookup: CDR1 SQVTM, CDR2 ANQGSEA. The CDR3 loop reads CSVRLAGGPISSYEQYF. CDR3 DNA: TGCAGCGTGAGACTAGCGGGAGGGCCTATTAGCTCCTACGAGCAGTACTTC.

The chain has TRBV18 and TRBJ1-1, with D maybe TRBD1 (5 bases). Germline V gene data show CDR1 as KGHSH and CDR2 as LQKENI. V lost 3 bases and J 3 bases, leaving 11 bases between the germline ends. This CDR3 is 14 amino acids long. CDR3 DNA sequence: TGTGCCAGCTCACCCCGGGACTGGGACACTGAAGCTTTCTTT. Its translation: CASSPRDWDTEAFF.

This clone turned up a few times. The J gene is TRBJ2-3, the V gene TRBV4-2, with D perhaps matching TRBD2 (5 bases). The V end lost 1 base, the J end lost 0 bases, and 11 bases lay between the germline ends. Germline CDR1 LGHNA, CDR2 YNFKEQ. The CDR3 consists of 16 residues. The CDR3: CASSQVGAASTDTQYF. The CDR3 coding sequence is TGTGCCAGCAGCCAAGTTGGAGCGGCCAGCACAGATACGCAGTATTTT.

This clone was seen repeatedly, ten times or more. V usage is TRBV10-3 and J usage is TRBJ1-2, with 7 bases lining up with TRBD1. J gave up 4 bases and V 4 bases, and 6 bases lay outside the gene matches. The CDR3 has 14 amino acids. Germline CDR1 is ENHRY and CDR2 is SYGVKD. CDR3 residues: CAISAQTGSYGYTF. DNA of the CDR3: TGTGCCATCAGTGCCCAGACAGGGTCCTATGGCTACACCTTC.